These T cell receptor beta chains were read from a single sample in a study of T cell responses to AZD1222 COVID-19 vaccine. The method was immunoSEQ multiplex PCR; TCRdb's version includes in-frame clones alone and lacks a portion of them. This table has under 150,000 clones, roughly 88% appearing once. The sample in question was peripheral blood, obtained on day 0 of AZD1222 vaccination. The receptors derive from an adult in good health. CDR3s include the opening cysteine and the closing phenylalanine or tryptophan. A D gene is named only where the DNA matches it firmly. Clone size appears in some rows only: once, few, many, or a class for an expanded clone.

clone_size cdr3_length j_call d_call v_call cdr3_nt cdr3_aa
- 13 TRBJ2-5 TRBD2 TRBV29-1 TGCAGCGGGGGGACTAGCCTTAAAGAGACCCAGTACTTC CSGGTSLKETQYF
- 15 TRBJ1-5 - TRBV21-1 - CASSTYCCGNQPQHF
- 16 TRBJ2-2 TRBD2 TRBV10-3 TGTGCCAGCGCGACTAGCGGGGGTATGAACACCGGGGAGCTGTTTTTT CASATSGGMNTGELFF
- 12 TRBJ1-1 TRBD1 TRBV5-4 TGTGCCAGCAGCCTTGGACAGGGTGGAACTTTCTTT CASSLGQGGTFF
- 15 TRBJ1-3 - TRBV7-6 TGTGCCAGCAGCCTGTACAGTCTCTCTGGAAACACCATATATTTT CASSLYSLSGNTIYF
few 15 TRBJ1-2 - TRBV5-6 TGTGCCAGCAGCTTGGAGGTAGGCGGGGGCTATGGCTACACCTTC CASSLEVGGGYGYTF
many 13 TRBJ1-3 - TRBV6-1 TGTGCCAGCAGTGAAAAAGAATCGGACACCATATATTTT CASSEKESDTIYF
- 14 TRBJ1-2 TRBD1 TRBV29-1 TGCAGCGTTGATGGGGGACAGGGCAACTATGGCTACACCTTC CSVDGGQGNYGYTF
few 14 TRBJ2-7 - TRBV27 TGTGCCAGCAGTTCGGGGAGGGGGCGCTACGAGCAGTACTTC CASSSGRGRYEQYF
- 15 TRBJ2-7 - TRBV3-1/TRBV3-2 TGTGCCAGCAGCCAGGGTACAGGGTCCTACTACGAGCAGTACTTC CASSQGTGSYYEQYF
- 17 TRBJ2-5 TRBD2 TRBV10-3 TGTGCCATCAGTTCCCCCGGGACTAGCGGGGGGGCAGAGACCCAGTACTTC CAISSPGTSGGAETQYF
few 16 TRBJ1-1 - TRBV7-3 TGTGCCAGCAGCTTGTTCCCTCCCAGTGTGAACACTGAAGCTTTCTTT CASSLFPPSVNTEAFF
- 15 TRBJ1-2 TRBD1 TRBV12-5 TGTGCTAGTGGTCACCGACAGGGCGCGAACTATGGCTACACCTTC CASGHRQGANYGYTF
- 12 TRBJ1-1 - TRBV9 TGTGCCAGCAGCCTTGAGGACACTGAAGCTTTCTTT CASSLEDTEAFF
- 14 TRBJ1-6 - TRBV10-2 TGCGCCAGCAGTGATGCGAAGAATAATTCACCCCTCCACTTT CASSDAKNNSPLHF
- 13 TRBJ2-7 - TRBV10-3 TGTGCCATCAGTGATCTGTCTGGGAACGAGCAGTACTTC CAISDLSGNEQYF
- 17 TRBJ2-7 TRBD1 TRBV4-2 TGTGCCAGCAGCCAATCAAGGACAGGGAGCCTCTTTTACGAGCAGTACTTC CASSQSRTGSLFYEQYF
once 12 TRBJ2-3 - TRBV18 TGTGCCAGCTCGACTTCCACAGATACGCAGTATTTT CASSTSTDTQYF
- 15 TRBJ2-1 TRBD2 TRBV7-8 TGTGCCAGCAACACGGAGCGGGGGGCCGCTATGGAGCAGTTCTTC CASNTERGAAMEQFF
- 13 TRBJ2-1 - TRBV7-8 TGTGCCAGCTGCGGGGTTTCCTACAATGAGCAGTTCTTC CASCGVSYNEQFF
- 13 TRBJ2-7 - TRBV2 TGTGCCAGCAACAGGGAAAGACGGTCCGAGCAGTACTTC CASNRERRSEQYF
- 14 TRBJ2-6 - TRBV2 TGTGCCAGCAGTACTATGACTGGGGCCAACGTCCTGACTTTC CASSTMTGANVLTF
- 16 TRBJ2-1 TRBD2 TRBV19 TGTGCCAGTCGGACTAGCGGGGGCCTAACCTACAATGAGCAGTTCTTC CASRTSGGLTYNEQFF
- 14 TRBJ2-3 TRBD2 TRBV7-3 TGTGCCAGCAGCTTCCTAGCGGGCACAGATACGCAGTATTTT CASSFLAGTDTQYF